The 15 T cell receptor beta chains presented below share a single source sample, sequenced in a study of blood T cell repertoires in COVID-19 (dated by TCRdb to about 2020). Libraries were constructed by the immunoSEQ multiplex PCR assay. Not all clones reach the TCRdb copy of this immuneACCESS table, which keeps in-frame sequences only. Checked studies attribute under half of the gap to unresolved V genes and leave the rest unexplained. This sample lists roughly 36,000 clones; more than 85% were detected once. About 39% of the sample is in the top ten clones. Sequenced sample: peripheral blood. The source is a man aged 55 to 70 with active or convalescent COVID-19.

The chain's CDR3 is CASSLERRTNEKLFF. The CDR3 nucleotides read TGTGCCAGCAGTCTCGAACGGCGGACTAATGAAAAACTGTTTTTT. V gene TRBV2 combines with J gene TRBJ1-4, with D unresolved. Germline lookup yields CDR1 SNHLY and CDR2 FYNNEI. This CDR3 is built from 15 residues. Trimming shortened V by 5 bases and J by 2 bases, and 12 bases separated the two germline ends.

V is TRBV10-3 and J is TRBJ2-5, with 9 bases that match TRBD1. The V gene end was trimmed by 10 bases and the J gene end by 5 bases; junction bases not matched to a gene: 14. The CDR3 has 15 amino acids. Germline-derived CDR1 and CDR2 are ENHRY and SYGVKD. CDR3 protein: CATAIRQGEQETQYF. The CDR3 region has the DNA TGTGCCACAGCGATTAGACAGGGGGAACAGGAGACCCAGTACTTC.

The rearrangement links TRBV3-1 (or the pseudogene TRBV3-2) to TRBJ2-5; D might be TRBD2 (5 bases). V gave up 4 bases and J gave up 2 bases, with 11 bases separating them. Per germline, CDR1 LGHDT and CDR2 YNNKEL (reference sequence). This CDR3 is 14 amino acids long. This CDR3 is CASSLHGVQETQYF. DNA of the CDR3: TGTGCCAGCAGCCTCCACGGGGTACAAGAGACCCAGTACTTC.

The chain employs TRBV3-1 (or the pseudogene TRBV3-2) and TRBJ1-1; 11 bases agree with TRBD1. The CDR3 covers 18 residues. Germline V lookup: CDR1 LGHDT, CDR2 YNNKEL (reference sequence). The junction had 10 bases not matched to a gene; V was cut back by 4 bases and J by 0 bases. The chain's CDR3 is CASSPQFPGQGVNTEAFF. DNA of the CDR3: TGTGCCAGCAGCCCTCAATTTCCGGGACAGGGGGTGAACACTGAAGCTTTCTTT.

The chain combines TRBV10-1 with TRBJ1-1; 7 nucleotides align to TRBD1. The CDR3 totals 14 residues. With 2 bases clipped from V and 7 bases from J, the junction kept 7 bases outside the gene matches. Germline CDR1 reads WNHNN; CDR2 reads SYGVQD (reference sequence). The CDR3 DNA reads as TGCGCCAGCAGTGAGACAGGGGAGGACGATGAAGCTTTCTTT. Encoded protein: CASSETGEDDEAFF.

The chain employs TRBV28 and TRBJ2-2, with D unresolved. The CDR3 spans 11 residues. Germline CDR1 reads MDHEN; CDR2 reads SYDVKM. Trimming pared 3 bases from V and 7 bases from J, leaving 3 bases between. CDR3 nucleotide sequence: TGTGCCAGCAGTTTGTACGGGGAGCTGTTTTTT. This codes for CASSLYGELFF.

The rearrangement links TRBV4-2 to TRBJ1-2; maybe TRBD1 (6 bases). V was pared by 1 base and J by 7 bases, with 19 bases between. The CDR3 is 16 residues long. Germline V gives CDR1 LGHNA, CDR2 YNFKEQ. The CDR3: CASSQVGGGELGGYTF. The CDR3 nucleotides are TGTGCCAGCAGCCAAGTAGGGGGGGGCGAGCTCGGTGGCTACACCTTC.

The chain has TRBV18 and TRBJ2-5; D remains unclear. This CDR3 has 14 amino acids. V lost 5 bases, J lost 5 bases, and 15 bases lay in between. From germline, CDR1 is KGHSH and CDR2 LQKENI. DNA of the CDR3: TGTGCCAGCTCATCAAACTGGGCCAGGGAGACCCAGTACTTC. Translated, it gives CASSSNWARETQYF.

The V call is TRBV3-1 (or the pseudogene TRBV3-2), the J call TRBJ1-4; D perhaps matches TRBD1 (5 bases). The CDR3 extends over 14 amino acids. Germline V gene sequence: CDR1 LGHDT, CDR2 YNNKEL (reference sequence). Trimming removed 4 bases from V and 3 bases from J, with 9 bases in between. The CDR3 loop is CASSRGGSNEKLFF. CDR3 coding DNA: TGTGCCAGCAGCCGGGGGGGTTCTAATGAAAAACTGTTTTTT.

This chain links TRBV28 with TRBJ1-2; D remains unclear. Germline loops: CDR1 MDHEN, CDR2 SYDVKM. V lost 1 base and J 8 bases, leaving 11 bases between the germline ends. CDR3 length equals 13 residues. Here the CDR3 DNA reads TGTGCCAGCAGTTTATTTTCCGGGGAGGGCTACACCTTC. Amino acid sequence: CASSLFSGEGYTF.

Here the CDR3 reads CASSGLASTDTQYF. The CDR3 bases are TGTGCCAGCAGTGGACTCGCTAGCACAGATACGCAGTATTTT. V usage is TRBV6-6 and J usage is TRBJ2-3; possibly TRBD2 for D (5 bases). Germline V gives CDR1 MNHNY, CDR2 SVGAGI (reference sequence). CDR3 length: 14 residues. Trimming cost V 5 bases and J 0 bases, with 9 bases left between them.

This chain connects TRBV7-2 to TRBJ2-4, with 7 bases that match TRBD2. Germline V gives CDR1 SGHTA, CDR2 FQGNSA. Losses at the gene ends were 5 bases for V and 2 bases for J; bases not matched to a gene: 12. CDR3 length equals 17 residues. The CDR3 spells CASSPPGGAGPKNIQYF. CDR3 bases: TGTGCCAGCAGCCCCCCGGGGGGAGCAGGTCCCAAAAACATTCAGTACTTC. Looking up the rest from reference TRBV7-2 and TRBJ2-4 gives the full variable domain: GAGVSQSPSNKVTEKGKDVELRCDPISGHTALYWYRQSLGQGLEFLIYFQGNSAPDKSGLPSDRFSAERTGGSVSTLTIQRTQQEDSAVYLCASSPPGGAGPKNIQYFGAGTRLSVL.

This clone was observed a single time. The V and J genes are TRBV4-3 and TRBJ1-3; possible D gene TRBD1, 5 bases. CDR1 and CDR2 (germline): LGHNA, YSLEER. V was shortened by 0 bases and J by 4 bases, with 13 bases between the two germline ends. The CDR3 is made up of 16 amino acids. In DNA form, the CDR3 reads TGCGCCAGCAGCCAAGATGTAACAGGTGGCGGAAACACCATATATTTT. Its protein is CASSQDVTGGGNTIYF.

The V and J genes are TRBV23-1 and TRBJ1-6, with TRBD1 matching over 7 bases. TRBV23-1 is an ORF; its function is uncertain. The CDR3 is 15 amino acids. J lost 7 bases, V lost 3 bases, and 6 bases had no gene match. The CDR3: CASSQNRDRNSPLHF. Written as DNA, the CDR3 is TGCGCCAGCAGTCAGAATAGGGACAGAAATTCACCCCTCCACTTT.

The table lists this clone with a count of one. The V gene is TRBV13, the J gene TRBJ2-7; D perhaps matches TRBD1 (5 bases). The CDR3 spans 15 residues. Germline CDR1 reads PRHDT; CDR2 reads FYEKMQ (reference sequence). The ends were cut back, 7 bases at V and 1 base at J, with 17 bases in the middle. The CDR3 protein is CASTLWTLGSYEQYF. The CDR3 bases are TGTGCCAGCACTCTCTGGACACTTGGTTCCTACGAGCAGTACTTC. The entire variable domain, with the rest obtained from reference TRBV13 and TRBJ2-7, is as follows: AAGVIQSPRHLIKEKRETATLKCYPIPRHDTVYWYQQGPGQDPQFLISFYEKMQSDKGSIPDRFSAQQFSDYHSELNMSSLELGDSALYFCASTLWTLGSYEQYFGPGTRLTVT.